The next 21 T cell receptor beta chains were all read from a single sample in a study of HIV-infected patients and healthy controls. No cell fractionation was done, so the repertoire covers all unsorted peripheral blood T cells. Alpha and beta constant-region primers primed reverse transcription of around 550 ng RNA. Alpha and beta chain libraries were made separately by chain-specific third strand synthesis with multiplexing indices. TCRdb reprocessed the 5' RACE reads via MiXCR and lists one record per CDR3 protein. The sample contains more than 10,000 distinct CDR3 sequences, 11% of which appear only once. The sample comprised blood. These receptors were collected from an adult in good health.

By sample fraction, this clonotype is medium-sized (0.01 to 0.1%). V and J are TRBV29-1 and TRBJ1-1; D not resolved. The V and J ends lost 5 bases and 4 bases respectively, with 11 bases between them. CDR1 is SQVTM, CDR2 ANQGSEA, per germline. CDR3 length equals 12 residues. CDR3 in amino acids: CSVNVRTTEAFF. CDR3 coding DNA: TGCAGCGTTAACGTTAGGACCACTGAAGCTTTCTTT.

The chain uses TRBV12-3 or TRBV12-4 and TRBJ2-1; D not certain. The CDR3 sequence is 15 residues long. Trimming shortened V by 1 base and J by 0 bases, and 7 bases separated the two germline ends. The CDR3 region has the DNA TGTGCCAGCAGTTTAGACGTGGTCTCCTACAATGAGCAGTTCTTC. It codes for CASSLDVVSYNEQFF.

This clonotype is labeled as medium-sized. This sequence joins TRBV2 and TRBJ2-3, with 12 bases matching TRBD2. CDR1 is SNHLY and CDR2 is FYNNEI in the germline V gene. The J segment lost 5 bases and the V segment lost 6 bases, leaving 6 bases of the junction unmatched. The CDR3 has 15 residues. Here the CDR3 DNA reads TGTGCCAGCAGGATACTAGCGGGAGGTAAAGATACGCAGTATTTT. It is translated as CASRILAGGKDTQYF.

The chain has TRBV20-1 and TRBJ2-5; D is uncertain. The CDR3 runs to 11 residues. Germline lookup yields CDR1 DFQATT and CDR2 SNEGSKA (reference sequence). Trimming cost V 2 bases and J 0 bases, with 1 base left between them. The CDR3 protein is CSARYQETQYF. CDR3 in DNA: TGCAGTGCTAGATACCAAGAGACCCAGTACTTC.

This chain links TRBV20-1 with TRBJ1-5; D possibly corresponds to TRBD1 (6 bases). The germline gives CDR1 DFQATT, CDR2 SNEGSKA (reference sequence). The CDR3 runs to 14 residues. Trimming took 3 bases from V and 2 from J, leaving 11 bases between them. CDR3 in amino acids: CSASRGMGNQPQHF. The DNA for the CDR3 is TGCAGTGCTAGTAGGGGGATGGGCAATCAGCCCCAGCATTTT.

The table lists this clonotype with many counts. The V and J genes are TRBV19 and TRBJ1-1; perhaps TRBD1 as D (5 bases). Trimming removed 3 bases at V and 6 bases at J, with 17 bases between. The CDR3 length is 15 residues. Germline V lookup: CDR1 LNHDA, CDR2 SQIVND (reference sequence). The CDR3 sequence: CASSISVGGEAEAFF. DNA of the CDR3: TGTGCCAGTAGTATCTCCGTTGGGGGGGAGGCTGAAGCTTTCTTT.

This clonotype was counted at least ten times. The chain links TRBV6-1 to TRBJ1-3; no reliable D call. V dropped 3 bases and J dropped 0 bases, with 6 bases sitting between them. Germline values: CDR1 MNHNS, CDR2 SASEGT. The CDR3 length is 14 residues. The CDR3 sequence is CASSDVSSGNTIYF. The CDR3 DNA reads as TGTGCCAGCAGTGATGTCTCCTCTGGAAACACCATATATTTT.

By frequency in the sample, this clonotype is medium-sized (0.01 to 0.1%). CDR3 loop: CASSLVSGSSGANVLTF. CDR3 nucleotide sequence: TGTGCCAGCAGTTTGGTTAGCGGGAGCTCTGGGGCCAACGTCCTGACTTTC. The V and J genes are TRBV27 and TRBJ2-6, with 9 bases aligning to TRBD2. CDR3 length: 17 amino acids. Germline V gene lookup returns CDR1 MNHEY and CDR2 SMNVEV (reference sequence). The V gene end was trimmed by 3 bases and the J gene end by 0 bases; junction bases not matched to a gene: 3.

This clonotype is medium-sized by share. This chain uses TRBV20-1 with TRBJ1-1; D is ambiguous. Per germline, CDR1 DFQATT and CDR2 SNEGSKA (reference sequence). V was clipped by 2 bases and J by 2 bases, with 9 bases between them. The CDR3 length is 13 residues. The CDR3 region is CSARPDTNTEAFF. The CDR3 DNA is TGCAGTGCTAGACCCGACACTAACACTGAAGCTTTCTTT.

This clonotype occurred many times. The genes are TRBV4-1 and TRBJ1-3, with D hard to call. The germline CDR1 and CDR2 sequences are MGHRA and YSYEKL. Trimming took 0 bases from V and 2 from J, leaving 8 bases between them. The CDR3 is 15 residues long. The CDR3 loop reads CASSQDDGTGNTIYF. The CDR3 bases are TGCGCCAGCAGCCAAGATGACGGAACTGGAAACACCATATATTTT.

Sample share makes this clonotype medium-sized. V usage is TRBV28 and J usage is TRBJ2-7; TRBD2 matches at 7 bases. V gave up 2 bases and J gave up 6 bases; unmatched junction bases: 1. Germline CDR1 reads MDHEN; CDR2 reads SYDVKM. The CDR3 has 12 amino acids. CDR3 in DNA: TGTGCCAGCAGTTTAGCGGGAGCCGAGCAGTACTTC. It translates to CASSLAGAEQYF.

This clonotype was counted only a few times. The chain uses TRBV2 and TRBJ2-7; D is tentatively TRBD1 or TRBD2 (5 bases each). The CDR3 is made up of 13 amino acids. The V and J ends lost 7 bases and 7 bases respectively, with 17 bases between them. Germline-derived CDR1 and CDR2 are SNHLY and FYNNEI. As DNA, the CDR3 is TGTGCCAGCACCGGGACCGGTGGGGGAGAGCAGTACTTC. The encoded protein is CASTGTGGGEQYF.

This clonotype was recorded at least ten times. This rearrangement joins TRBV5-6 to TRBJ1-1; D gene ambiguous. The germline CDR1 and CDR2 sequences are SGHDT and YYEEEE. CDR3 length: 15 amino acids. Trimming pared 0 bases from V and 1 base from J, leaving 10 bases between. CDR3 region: CASSLAVGQNTEAFF. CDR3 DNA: TGTGCCAGCAGCTTGGCGGTCGGGCAGAACACTGAAGCTTTCTTT.

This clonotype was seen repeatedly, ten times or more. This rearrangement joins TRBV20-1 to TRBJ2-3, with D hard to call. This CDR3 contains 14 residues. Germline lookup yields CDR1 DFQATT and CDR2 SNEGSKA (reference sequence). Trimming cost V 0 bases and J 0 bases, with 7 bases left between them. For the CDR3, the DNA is TGCAGTGCTAGAGATCGGCCAAGCACAGATACGCAGTATTTT. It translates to CSARDRPSTDTQYF.

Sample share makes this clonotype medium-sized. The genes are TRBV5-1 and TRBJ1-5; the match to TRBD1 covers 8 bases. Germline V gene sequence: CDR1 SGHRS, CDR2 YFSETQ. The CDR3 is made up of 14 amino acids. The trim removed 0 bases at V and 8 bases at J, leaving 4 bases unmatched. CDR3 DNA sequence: TGCGCCAGCAGCTTGGGGGCAGGGGGCGAGCCCCAGCATTTT. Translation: CASSLGAGGEPQHF.

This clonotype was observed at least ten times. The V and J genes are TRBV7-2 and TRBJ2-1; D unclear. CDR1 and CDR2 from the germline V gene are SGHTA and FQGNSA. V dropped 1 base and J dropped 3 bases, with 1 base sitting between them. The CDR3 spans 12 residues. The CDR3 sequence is CASSLDYNEQFF. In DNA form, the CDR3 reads TGTGCCAGCAGCTTAGACTACAATGAGCAGTTCTTC.

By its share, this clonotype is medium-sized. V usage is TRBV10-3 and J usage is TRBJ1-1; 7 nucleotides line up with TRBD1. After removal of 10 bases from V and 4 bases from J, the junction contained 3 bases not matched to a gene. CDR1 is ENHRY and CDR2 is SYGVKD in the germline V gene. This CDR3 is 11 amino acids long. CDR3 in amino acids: CATGTATEAFF. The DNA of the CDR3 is TGTGCCACCGGGACAGCCACTGAAGCTTTCTTT.

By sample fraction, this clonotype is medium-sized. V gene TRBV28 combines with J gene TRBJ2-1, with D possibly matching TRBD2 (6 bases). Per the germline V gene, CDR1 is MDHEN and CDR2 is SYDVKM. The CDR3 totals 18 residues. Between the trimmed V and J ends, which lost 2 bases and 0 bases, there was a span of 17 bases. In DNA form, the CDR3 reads TGTGCCAGCAGTTTAAACCCGGGGGACTTGAGCTCCTACAATGAGCAGTTCTTC. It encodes CASSLNPGDLSSYNEQFF.

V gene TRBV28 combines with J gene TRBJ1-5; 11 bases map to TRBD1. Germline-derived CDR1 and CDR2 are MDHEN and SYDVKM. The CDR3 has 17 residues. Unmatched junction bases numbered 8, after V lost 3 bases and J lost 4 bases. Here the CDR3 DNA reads TGTGCCAGCAGTTTGTCTACGGGACAGGGGGGAAATCAGCCCCAGCATTTT. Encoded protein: CASSLSTGQGGNQPQHF.

As DNA, the CDR3 is TGTGCCAGCATTAGTGCGGGAGGGCCCTCCAATGAGCAGTTCTTC. Its protein is CASISAGGPSNEQFF. V and J are TRBV27 and TRBJ2-1; 9 bases are shared with TRBD2. Germline V gene sequence: CDR1 MNHEY, CDR2 SMNVEV (reference sequence). Germline trimming cut 7 bases from V and 6 bases from J; bases unmatched to any gene: 10. This CDR3 is 15 amino acids long.

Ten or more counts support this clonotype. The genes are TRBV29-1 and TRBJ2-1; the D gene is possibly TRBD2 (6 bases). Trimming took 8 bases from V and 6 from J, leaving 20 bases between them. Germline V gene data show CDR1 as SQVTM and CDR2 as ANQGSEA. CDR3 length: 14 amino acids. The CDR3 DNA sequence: TGCAGCCCAGCTGGGGGGAAAATCGGCAATGAGCAGTTCTTC. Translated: CSPAGGKIGNEQFF.